The 10 T cell receptor beta chains reported below all come from one sample, sequenced in a study of T-cell reconstitution after alpha-beta-depleted transplantation in children. During its preparation, the TCRbeta library received unique molecular identifiers. TCRdb fed the PCR reads into MiXCR, producing one record per CDR3 protein. Here the sample spans 6,400 or so distinct CDR3 sequences, about a sixth being singletons. This material consisted of PBMCs, taken before TCRalphabeta/CD19-depleted stem cell transplant. Receptor source: a boy aged 2 to 10 with acute lymphoblastic leukemia, due to receive a stem cell transplant.

The chain combines TRBV4-1 with TRBJ1-1, with D unclear. The CDR3 loop spans 14 amino acids. The germline V gene encodes CDR1 MGHRA and CDR2 YSYEKL. The V and J ends lost 4 bases and 5 bases respectively, with 14 bases between them. DNA for the CDR3: TGCGCCAGCAGCCCGAGTCCCGGTGGAACTGAAGCTTTCTTT. Its protein product is CASSPSPGGTEAFF.

Within the sample, this clonotype is medium-sized (0.01 to 0.1%). The CDR3 DNA reads TGTGCCAGCAGCGCCTCCGGGGGGGGAGGAAACACCATATATTTT. Protein: CASSASGGGGNTIYF. The chain is built from TRBV9 and TRBJ1-3, with D maybe TRBD1 (5 bases). V was cut by 3 bases and J by 4 bases, with 14 bases left in between. The CDR3 contains 15 residues. In germline, CDR1 is SGDLS, CDR2 YYNGEE.

This clonotype is deemed medium-sized (0.01 to 0.1%). The junction shows a germline mismatch at one end, possibly a read error. V gene TRBV6-5 combines with J gene TRBJ2-1; no clear D gene. There are 11 residues in the CDR3. Germline CDR1 and CDR2: MNHEY and SVGAGI. CDR3 nucleotide sequence: TGTGCCAGCAGGTCCTACTATGAGCAGTTCTTC. Translation: CASRSYYEQFF.

This clonotype is classed as medium-sized. CDR3 sequence (DNA): TGCGCCAGCAGCTTGGAGGTTGGGACCCAGTACTTC. This gives the protein CASSLEVGTQYF. The chain uses TRBV5-1 and TRBJ2-5; D remains unclear. This CDR3 is 12 amino acids long. From germline, CDR1 is SGHRS and CDR2 YFSETQ. With 0 bases removed from V and 7 bases from J, the gap between germline ends came to 7 bases. Complete variable domain (other parts from reference TRBV5-1 and TRBJ2-5): KAGVTQTPRYLIKTRGQQVTLSCSPISGHRSVSWYQQTPGQGLQFLFEYFSETQRNKGNFPGRFSGRQFSNSRSEMNVSTLELGDSALYLCASSLEVGTQYFGPGTRLLVL.

A note on this clonotype: This clone may be a read error of a much larger clone one base away. V usage is TRBV28 and J usage is TRBJ2-7, with D perhaps matching TRBD2 (5 bases). The CDR3 is 14 amino acids. The V end was cut by 2 bases, the J end by 2 bases, with 10 bases between. The germline V gene has CDR1 MDHEN and CDR2 SYDVKM. CDR3 loop: CASSLRLRTYEQYF. The CDR3 DNA sequence: TGTGCCAGCAGTTTAAGACTACGAACCTACGAGCAGTACTTC. Using reference TRBV28 and TRBJ2-7 for the parts outside the CDR3, the full variable domain is DVKVTQSSRYLVKRTGEKVFLECVQDMDHENMFWYRQDPGLGLRLIYFSYDVKMKEKGDIPEGYSVSREKKERFSLILESASTNQTSMYLCASSLRLRTYEQYFGPGTRLTVT.

The chain employs TRBV5-1 and TRBJ2-7; 11 bases map to TRBD2. CDR3 length equals 13 residues. Germline CDR1 SGHRS, CDR2 YFSETQ. J lost 2 bases, V lost 7 bases, and 2 bases had no gene match. CDR3 DNA: TGCGCCAGCGGGACTAGCGGTACCTACGAGCAGTACTTC. Its protein is CASGTSGTYEQYF. The full variable domain, rest sourced from reference TRBV5-1 and TRBJ2-7, is KAGVTQTPRYLIKTRGQQVTLSCSPISGHRSVSWYQQTPGQGLQFLFEYFSETQRNKGNFPGRFSGRQFSNSRSEMNVSTLELGDSALYLCASGTSGTYEQYFGPGTRLTVT.

The chain employs TRBV20-1 and TRBJ2-1, with 7 bases aligning to TRBD1. CDR3 length: 11 amino acids. Germline values: CDR1 DFQATT, CDR2 SNEGSKA (reference sequence). Here the CDR3 DNA reads TGCACAATACAACAGGGGAGTGAGCAGTTCTTC. Encoded protein: CTIQQGSEQFF.

This clonotype has just a few counts. V usage is TRBV29-1 and J usage is TRBJ1-4; TRBD1 is a possible D gene (5 bases). The CDR3 runs 11 residues. CDR1 is SQVTM, CDR2 ANQGSEA, per germline. V lost 6 bases and J 7 bases, leaving 9 bases between the germline ends. CDR3 nucleotides: TGCAGCGTCCCCGACAGTGAAAAACTGTTTTTT. Its translation: CSVPDSEKLFF.

In its sample, this clonotype is medium-sized. The chain links TRBV9 to TRBJ2-2; unclear D gene. Germline assignment: CDR1 SGDLS and CDR2 YYNGEE. The CDR3 is 18 amino acids. The V gene lost 0 bases and the J gene lost 1 base, with 16 bases spanning the gap. The CDR3 protein is CASSVAPSGNLNTGELFF. In DNA form, the CDR3 reads TGTGCCAGCAGCGTAGCCCCCTCCGGCAACCTGAACACCGGGGAGCTGTTTTTT.

In this sample, this clonotype is medium-sized. V usage is TRBV12-3 or TRBV12-4 and J usage is TRBJ2-2, with 7 bases fitting TRBD2. Trimming took 8 bases from V and 4 from J; bases not matched to a gene: 7. The CDR3 contains 14 residues. The CDR3 sequence is CASRLAASTGELFF. CDR3 DNA sequence: TGTGCCAGCCGGCTAGCGGCGAGCACCGGGGAGCTGTTTTTT.